This TCR beta chain appears in the sequencing data of a study of shared T cell receptors in the human thymus. Repertoires were generated with immunoSEQ multiplex PCR, while TCRdb's copy carries only in-frame clones and drops some. Of more than 550,000 clones in the sample, 87% are singletons; the top ten hold approximately 0.0097%. Trimming removed 3 bases from V and 6 bases from J, with 11 bases in between. CDR3 length: 14 residues. CDR1 and CDR2 from the germline V gene are MGHDK and SYGVNS. These data also formed part of another study, on human thymus T cells.

This chain connects TRBV25-1 to TRBJ1-4; D gene unclear. The sample was thymocytes. This clonotype was sampled from a boy under two years old with a congenital heart defect. The CDR3 nucleotides are TGTGCCAGCAGTGACTTGAAGCCCCATGAAAAACTGTTTTTT. Translating gives CASSDLKPHEKLFF. The entire variable domain, with the rest obtained from reference TRBV25-1 and TRBJ1-4, is as follows: EADIYQTPRYLVIGTGKKITLECSQTMGHDKMYWYQQDPGMELHLIHYSYGVNSTEKGDLSSESTVSRIRTEHFPLTLESARPSHTSQYLCASSDLKPHEKLFFGSGTQLSVL.